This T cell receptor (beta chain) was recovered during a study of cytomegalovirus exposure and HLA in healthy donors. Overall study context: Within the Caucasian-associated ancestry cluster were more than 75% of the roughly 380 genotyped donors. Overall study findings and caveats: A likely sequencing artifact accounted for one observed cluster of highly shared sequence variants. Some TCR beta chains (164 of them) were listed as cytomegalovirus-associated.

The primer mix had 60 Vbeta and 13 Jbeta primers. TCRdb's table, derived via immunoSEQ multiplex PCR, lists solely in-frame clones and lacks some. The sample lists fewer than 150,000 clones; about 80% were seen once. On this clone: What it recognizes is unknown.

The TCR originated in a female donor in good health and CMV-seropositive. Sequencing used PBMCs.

The CDR3 is CASIRGTASYNEQFF. The DNA for the CDR3 is TGTGCCAGCATTAGGGGGACAGCCTCCTACAATGAGCAGTTCTTC. This rearrangement joins TRBV6-1 to TRBJ2-1; TRBD1 agrees at 7 bases. The V and J ends lost 7 bases and 0 bases, in that order; junction bases with no gene match: 6. CDR1 is MNHNS and CDR2 is SASEGT in the germline V gene. The CDR3 is 15 amino acids.